These 5 T cell receptor beta chains were sequenced from one sample in a study of OX40 agonist ivuxolimab in advanced cancers. Clones were sequenced by immunoSEQ multiplex PCR, and TCRdb holds only the in-frame ones, with some missing. This repertoire shows more than 55,000 clones, 86% found once; its top ten account for roughly 1.1%. The material was CD4+ or CD8+ T cells sorted from blood, obtained in a trial of the OX40 agonist ivuxolimab. These receptors came from an adult with an advanced solid tumor such as melanoma, head and neck, liver or kidney cancer.

This chain joins TRBV2 and TRBJ2-1; 8 bases match TRBD1. Per germline, CDR1 SNHLY and CDR2 FYNNEI. The CDR3 is made up of 14 amino acids. Trimming cost V 4 bases and J 5 bases; bases outside gene matches: 4. As DNA, the CDR3 is TGTGCCAGCAGTGGGGACAGGACAAACAATGAGCAGTTCTTC. As protein: CASSGDRTNNEQFF.

The chain carries TRBV7-8 and TRBJ2-1, with 11 bases that match TRBD2. This CDR3 spans 18 amino acids. Germline CDR1 is SGHVS and CDR2 is FQNEAQ. V lost 0 bases, J lost 1 base, and 5 bases stayed unmatched. The DNA for the CDR3 is TGTGCCAGCAGCTTAGCGCTGGGACTAGCGGAATCCTACAATGAGCAGTTCTTC. This gives the protein CASSLALGLAESYNEQFF.

This chain connects TRBV9 to TRBJ1-2; tentative D call: TRBD1 (5 bases). V lost 5 bases, J lost 7 bases, and 9 bases lay in between. Germline V gene sequence: CDR1 SGDLS, CDR2 YYNGEE. This CDR3 has 11 residues. CDR3 bases: TGTGCCAGCAGGGGACGCTTTGGCTACACCTTC. It is translated as CASRGRFGYTF.

The V gene is TRBV30, the J gene TRBJ1-2, with D hard to call. V was pared by 2 bases and J by 1 base, with 5 bases between. CDR1 is GTSNPN and CDR2 is SVGIG in the germline V gene (reference sequence). The CDR3 is made up of 12 amino acids. The CDR3 nucleotides are TGTGCCTGGAGTAGGATTAACTATGGCTACACCTTC. This codes for CAWSRINYGYTF.

The rearrangement links TRBV7-6 to TRBJ2-1; D is perhaps TRBD1 or TRBD2 (5 bases each). This CDR3 region has 16 residues. Germline CDR1 SGHVS, CDR2 FNYEAQ. Trimming left V 3 bases short and J 5 bases short, with 17 bases between. The CDR3 nucleotides read TGTGCCAGCAGCTTTAAAGAGGGACGCGATGACAATGAGCAGTTCTTC. Its translation: CASSFKEGRDDNEQFF.